Given below is one T cell receptor (beta chain) in context. The antigen is unknown. The PCR ran on 60 Vbeta and 13 Jbeta primers. Generated by immunoSEQ multiplex PCR, the TCRdb table keeps only in-frame clones and is missing some. The sample lists 210,000 or so clones; around 84% were seen once. The sample is drawn from a study of cytomegalovirus exposure and HLA in healthy donors. Study-level findings and limits: The authors later linked a missense DCLRE1C variant to TCR beta V- and J-gene trimming. Reports indicated that the classifier achieved high specificity and sensitivity in diagnosing cytomegalovirus status.

The CDR3 totals 14 residues. The germline V and J ends were trimmed by 4 bases and 2 bases, with 11 bases remaining between them. Germline CDR1 MGHRA, CDR2 YSYEKL. Donors in the study were healthy people who gave bone marrow. Sequenced input: PBMCs. This receptor was identified in a girl aged 2 to 9 in good health and CMV-seronegative. This sequence joins TRBV4-1 and TRBJ1-2, with a tentative D call TRBD1 (6 bases). The CDR3 spells CASSPPGQNYGYTF. The DNA of the CDR3 is TGCGCCAGCAGCCCACCCGGACAGAACTATGGCTACACCTTC.